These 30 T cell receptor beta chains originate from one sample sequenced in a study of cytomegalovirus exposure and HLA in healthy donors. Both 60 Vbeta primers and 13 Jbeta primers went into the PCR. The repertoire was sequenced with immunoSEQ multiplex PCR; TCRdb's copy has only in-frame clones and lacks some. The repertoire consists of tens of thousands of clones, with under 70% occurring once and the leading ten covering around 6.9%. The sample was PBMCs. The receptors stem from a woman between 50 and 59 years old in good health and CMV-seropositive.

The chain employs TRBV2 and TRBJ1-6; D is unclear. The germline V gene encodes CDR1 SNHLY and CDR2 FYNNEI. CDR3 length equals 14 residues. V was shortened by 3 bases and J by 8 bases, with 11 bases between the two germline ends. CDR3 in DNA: TGTGCCAGCAGTGATGGTCAGAGGGATTCACCCCTCCACTTT. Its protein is CASSDGQRDSPLHF.

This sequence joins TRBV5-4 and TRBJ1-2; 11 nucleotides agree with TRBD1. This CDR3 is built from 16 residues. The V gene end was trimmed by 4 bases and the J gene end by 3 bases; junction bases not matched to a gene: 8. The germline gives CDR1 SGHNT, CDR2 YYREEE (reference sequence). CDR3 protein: CASSLGTGGIDYGYTF. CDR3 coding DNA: TGTGCCAGCAGCCTCGGGACAGGGGGTATTGACTATGGCTACACCTTC.

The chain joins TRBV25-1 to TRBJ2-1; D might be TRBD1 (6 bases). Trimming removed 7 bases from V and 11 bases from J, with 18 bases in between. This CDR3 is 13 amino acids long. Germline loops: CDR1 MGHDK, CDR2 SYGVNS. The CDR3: CASNPEGVKKQFF. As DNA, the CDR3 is TGTGCCAGCAACCCCGAGGGGGTGAAAAAGCAGTTCTTC.

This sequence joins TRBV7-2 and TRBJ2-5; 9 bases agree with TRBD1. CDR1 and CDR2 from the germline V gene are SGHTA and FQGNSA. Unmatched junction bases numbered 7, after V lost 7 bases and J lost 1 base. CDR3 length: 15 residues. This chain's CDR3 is CASTRQGGSQETQYF. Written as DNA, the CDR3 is TGTGCCAGCACTCGACAGGGGGGATCCCAAGAGACCCAGTACTTC.

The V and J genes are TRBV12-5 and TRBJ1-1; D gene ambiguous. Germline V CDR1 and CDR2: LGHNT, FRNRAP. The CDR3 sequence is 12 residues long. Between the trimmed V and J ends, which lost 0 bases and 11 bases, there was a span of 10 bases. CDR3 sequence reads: CASGLVPSEAFF. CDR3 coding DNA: TGTGCTAGTGGTTTGGTACCGAGTGAGGCTTTCTTT.

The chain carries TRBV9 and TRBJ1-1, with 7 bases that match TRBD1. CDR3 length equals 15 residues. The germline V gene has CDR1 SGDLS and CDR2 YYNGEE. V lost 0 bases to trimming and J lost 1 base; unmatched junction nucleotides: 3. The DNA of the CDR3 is TGTGCCAGCAGCGTAGGGGGGACAGCGAACACTGAAGCTTTCTTT. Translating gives CASSVGGTANTEAFF.

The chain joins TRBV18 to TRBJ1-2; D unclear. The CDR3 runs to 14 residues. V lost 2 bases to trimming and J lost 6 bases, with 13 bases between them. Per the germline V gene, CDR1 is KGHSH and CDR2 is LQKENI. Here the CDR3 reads CASSPVGSGNGYTF. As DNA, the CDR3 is TGTGCCAGCTCACCAGTCGGGTCGGGTAATGGCTACACCTTC.

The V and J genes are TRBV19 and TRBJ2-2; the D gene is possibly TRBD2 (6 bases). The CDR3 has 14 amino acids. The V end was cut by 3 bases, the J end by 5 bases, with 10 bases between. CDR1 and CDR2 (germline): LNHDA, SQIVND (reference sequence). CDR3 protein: CASSIGGGTGELFF. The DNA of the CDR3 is TGTGCCAGTAGTATCGGGGGTGGGACCGGGGAGCTGTTTTTT.

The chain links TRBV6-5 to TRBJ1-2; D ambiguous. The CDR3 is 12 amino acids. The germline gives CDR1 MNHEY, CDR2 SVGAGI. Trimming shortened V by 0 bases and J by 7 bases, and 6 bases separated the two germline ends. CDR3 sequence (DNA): TGTGCCAGCAGTTACTCGGAGGGTGGCTACACCTTC. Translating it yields CASSYSEGGYTF.

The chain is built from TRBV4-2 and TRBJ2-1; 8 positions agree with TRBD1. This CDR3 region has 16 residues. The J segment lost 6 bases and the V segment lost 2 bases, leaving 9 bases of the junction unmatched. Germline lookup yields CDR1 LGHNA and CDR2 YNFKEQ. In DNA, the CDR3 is TGTGCCAGCAGCCAAAGGGGCTCAGGACAGGGCAATGAGCAGTTCTTC. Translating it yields CASSQRGSGQGNEQFF.

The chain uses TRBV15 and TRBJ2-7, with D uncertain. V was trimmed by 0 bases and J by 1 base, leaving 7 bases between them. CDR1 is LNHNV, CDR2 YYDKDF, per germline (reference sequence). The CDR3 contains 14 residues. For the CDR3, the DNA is TGTGCCACCAGCAGAGATAAGAGGTCCTACGAGCAGTACGTC. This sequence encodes CATSRDKRSYEQYV.

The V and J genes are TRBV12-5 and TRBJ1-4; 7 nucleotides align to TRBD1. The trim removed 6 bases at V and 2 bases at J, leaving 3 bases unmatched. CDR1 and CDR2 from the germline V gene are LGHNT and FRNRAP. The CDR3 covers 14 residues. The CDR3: CASGGTVTNEKLFF. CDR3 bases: TGTGCTAGTGGCGGGACAGTCACTAATGAAAAACTGTTTTTT.

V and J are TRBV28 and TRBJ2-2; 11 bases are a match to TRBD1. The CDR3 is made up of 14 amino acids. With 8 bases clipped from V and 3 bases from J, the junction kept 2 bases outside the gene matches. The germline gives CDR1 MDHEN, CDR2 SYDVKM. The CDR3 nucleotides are TGTGCCAGCGGGACAGGGGGTTACACCGGGGAGCTGTTTTTT. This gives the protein CASGTGGYTGELFF.

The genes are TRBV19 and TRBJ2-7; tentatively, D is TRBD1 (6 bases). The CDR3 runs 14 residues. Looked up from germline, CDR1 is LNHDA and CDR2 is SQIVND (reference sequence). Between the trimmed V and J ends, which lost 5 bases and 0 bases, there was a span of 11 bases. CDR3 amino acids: CASSSWGPSYEQYF. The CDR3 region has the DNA TGTGCCAGTAGTTCTTGGGGGCCCTCCTACGAGCAGTACTTC.

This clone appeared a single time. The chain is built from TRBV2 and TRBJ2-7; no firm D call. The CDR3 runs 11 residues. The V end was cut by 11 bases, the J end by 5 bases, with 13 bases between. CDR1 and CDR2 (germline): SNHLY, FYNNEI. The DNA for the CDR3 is TGTGCCGGTCGGTTATACCACGAGCAGTACTTC. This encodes CAGRLYHEQYF.

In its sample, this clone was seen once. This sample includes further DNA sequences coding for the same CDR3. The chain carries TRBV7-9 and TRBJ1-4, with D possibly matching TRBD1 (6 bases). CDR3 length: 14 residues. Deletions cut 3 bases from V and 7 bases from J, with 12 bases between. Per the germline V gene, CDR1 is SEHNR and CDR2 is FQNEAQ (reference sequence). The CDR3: CASSLAQGSEKLFF. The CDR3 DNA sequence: TGTGCCAGCAGCTTGGCACAGGGAAGTGAAAAACTGTTTTTT. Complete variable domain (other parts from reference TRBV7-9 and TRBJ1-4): DTGVSQNPRHKITKRGQNVTFRCDPISEHNRLYWYRQTLGQGPEFLTYFQNEAQLEKSRLLSDRFSAERPKGSFSTLEIQRTEQGDSAMYLCASSLAQGSEKLFFGSGTQLSVL.

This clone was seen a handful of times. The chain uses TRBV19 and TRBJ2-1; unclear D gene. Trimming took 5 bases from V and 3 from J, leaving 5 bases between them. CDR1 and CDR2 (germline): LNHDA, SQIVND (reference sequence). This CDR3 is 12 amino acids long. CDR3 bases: TGTGCCAGTAGTCCAAACTACAATGAGCAGTTCTTC. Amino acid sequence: CASSPNYNEQFF.

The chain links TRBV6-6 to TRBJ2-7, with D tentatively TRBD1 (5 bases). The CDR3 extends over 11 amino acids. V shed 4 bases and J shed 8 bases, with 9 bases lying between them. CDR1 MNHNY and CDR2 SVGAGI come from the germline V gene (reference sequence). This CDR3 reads CASSFQGQQYF. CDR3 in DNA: TGTGCCAGCAGTTTCCAGGGTCAGCAGTACTTC.

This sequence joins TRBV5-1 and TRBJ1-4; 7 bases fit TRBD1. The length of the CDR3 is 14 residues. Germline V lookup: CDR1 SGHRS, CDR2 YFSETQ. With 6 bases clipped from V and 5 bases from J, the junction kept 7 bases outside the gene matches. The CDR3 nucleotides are TGCGCCAGCACAACAGGGGACGTAAATGAAAAACTGTTTTTT. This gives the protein CASTTGDVNEKLFF.

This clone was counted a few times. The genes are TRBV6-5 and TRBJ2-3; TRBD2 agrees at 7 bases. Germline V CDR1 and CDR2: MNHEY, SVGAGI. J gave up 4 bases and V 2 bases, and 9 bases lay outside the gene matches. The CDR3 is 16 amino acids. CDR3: CASSYGGLGGADTQYF. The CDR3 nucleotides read TGTGCCAGCAGTTACGGTGGACTAGGAGGGGCAGATACGCAGTATTTT.

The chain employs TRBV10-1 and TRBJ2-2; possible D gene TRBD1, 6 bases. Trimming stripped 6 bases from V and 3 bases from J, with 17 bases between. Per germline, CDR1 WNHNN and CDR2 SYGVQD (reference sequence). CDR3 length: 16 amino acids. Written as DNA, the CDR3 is TGCGCCAGCAGCTTATCCCGGGACACTTACACCGGGGAGCTGTTTTTT. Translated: CASSLSRDTYTGELFF.

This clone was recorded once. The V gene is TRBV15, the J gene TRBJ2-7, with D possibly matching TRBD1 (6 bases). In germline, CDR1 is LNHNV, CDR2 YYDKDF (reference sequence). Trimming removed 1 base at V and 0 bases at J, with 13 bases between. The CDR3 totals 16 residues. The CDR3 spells CATSRVPGQNSYEQYF. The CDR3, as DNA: TGTGCCACCAGCAGAGTACCCGGACAGAACTCCTACGAGCAGTACTTC.

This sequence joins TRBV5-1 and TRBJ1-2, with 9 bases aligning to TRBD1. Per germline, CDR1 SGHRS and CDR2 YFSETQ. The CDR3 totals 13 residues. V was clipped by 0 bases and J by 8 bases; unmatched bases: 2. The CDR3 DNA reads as TGCGCCAGCAGCTTGGGGACAGGGGAGGGCTACACCTTC. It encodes CASSLGTGEGYTF.

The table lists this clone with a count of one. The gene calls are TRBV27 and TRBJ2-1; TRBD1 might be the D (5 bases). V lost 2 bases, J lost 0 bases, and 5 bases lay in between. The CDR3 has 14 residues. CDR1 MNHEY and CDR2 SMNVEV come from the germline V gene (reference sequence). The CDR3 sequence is CASSLTGSYNEQFF. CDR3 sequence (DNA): TGTGCCAGCAGTTTAACAGGCTCCTACAATGAGCAGTTCTTC.

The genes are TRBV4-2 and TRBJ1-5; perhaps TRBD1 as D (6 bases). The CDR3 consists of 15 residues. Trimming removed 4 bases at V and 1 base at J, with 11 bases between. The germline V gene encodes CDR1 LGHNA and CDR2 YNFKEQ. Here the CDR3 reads CASSREQGSNQPQHF. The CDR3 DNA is TGTGCCAGCAGCCGCGAACAGGGAAGCAATCAGCCCCAGCATTTT.

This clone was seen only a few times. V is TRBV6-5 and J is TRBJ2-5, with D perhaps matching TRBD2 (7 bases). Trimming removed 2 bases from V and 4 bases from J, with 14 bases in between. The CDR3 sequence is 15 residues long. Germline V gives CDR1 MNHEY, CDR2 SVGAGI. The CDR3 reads CASSYGGGSGETQYF. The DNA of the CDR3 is TGTGCCAGCAGTTACGGCGGGGGCTCGGGAGAGACCCAGTACTTC.

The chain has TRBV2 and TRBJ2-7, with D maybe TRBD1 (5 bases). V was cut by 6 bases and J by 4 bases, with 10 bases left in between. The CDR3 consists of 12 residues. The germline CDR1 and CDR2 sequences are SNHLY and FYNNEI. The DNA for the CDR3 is TGTGCCAGCAGCAGAGACAGATACGAGCAGTACGTC. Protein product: CASSRDRYEQYV.

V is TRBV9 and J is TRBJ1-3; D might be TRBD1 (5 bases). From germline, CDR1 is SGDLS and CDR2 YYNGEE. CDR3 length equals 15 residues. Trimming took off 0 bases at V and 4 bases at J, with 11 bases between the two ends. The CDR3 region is CASSVGGDSGNTIYF. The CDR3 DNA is TGTGCCAGCAGCGTAGGAGGAGACAGCGGAAACACCATATATTTT.

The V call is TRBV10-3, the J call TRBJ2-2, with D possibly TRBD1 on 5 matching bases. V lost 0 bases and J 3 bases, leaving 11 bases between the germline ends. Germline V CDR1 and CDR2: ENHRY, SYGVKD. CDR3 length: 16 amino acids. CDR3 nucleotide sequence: TGTGCCATCAGTGAGTCTGGGGCCTGGGACACCGGGGAGCTGTTTTTT. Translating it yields CAISESGAWDTGELFF.

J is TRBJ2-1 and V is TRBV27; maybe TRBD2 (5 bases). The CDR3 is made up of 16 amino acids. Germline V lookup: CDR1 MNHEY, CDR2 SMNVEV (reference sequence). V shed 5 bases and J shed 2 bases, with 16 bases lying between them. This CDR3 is CASSGLAGPTYNEQFF. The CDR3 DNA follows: TGTGCCAGCAGTGGTCTAGCTGGGCCCACCTACAATGAGCAGTTCTTC.